A selection of T cell receptor beta chains follows, all from one sample in a study of tissue T cells after allogeneic stem cell transplantation. Libraries were prepared by immunoSEQ multiplex PCR; TCRdb keeps only in-frame clonotypes and omits some of them. Counted here are some 43,000 clones, more than 90% occurring once; the ten biggest clones make up approximately 3.6%. The sequences come from blood, collected before transplantation. These receptors originate from a woman aged 35-75 years who later had graft-versus-host disease after an allogeneic stem cell transplant. Both conserved end residues are part of each CDR3. A D gene is named only where the DNA matches it firmly. For some rows the clone size is stated as once, few or many, or as a class when expanded; others skip it.

TRBJ2-2 | TRBV7-2 | NA | NA | TGTGCCAGCAGCCTCAAGGCGTTCACCGGGGAGCTGTTTTTT | CASSLKAFTGELFF
TRBJ1-5 | TRBV5-1 | NA | NA | TGCGCCAGCAGCTTCGGGGGGACTAGCAATCAGCCCCAGCATTTT | CASSFGGTSNQPQHF
TRBJ1-4 | TRBV12-3/TRBV12-4 | NA | NA | TGTGCCAGCAGTTGGGGGGGTAGGGAAAAACTGTTTTTT | CASSWGGREKLFF
TRBJ2-7 | TRBV6-5 | NA | TRBD2 | TGTGCCAGCAAGAGTCTAGCGGGCATCTACGAGCAGTACTTC | CASKSLAGIYEQYF
TRBJ2-2 | TRBV7-9 | NA | NA | TGTGCCAGTAATAAGGGGACCGGGGAGCTGTTTTTT | CASNKGTGELFF
TRBJ2-5 | TRBV12-5 | NA | NA | TGTGCTAGTGGTCCCTTTGATGAGGGAGTGAAGACCCAGTACTTC | CASGPFDEGVKTQYF
TRBJ2-1 | TRBV7-7 | NA | NA | TGTGCTAGCTCGATCACGAGTAACAATGAGCAGTTCTTC | CASSITSNNEQFF
TRBJ2-1 | TRBV29-1 | NA | TRBD2 | TGCAGCGCCGAGACTAGCGGGGCGTCAGAGCAGTTCTTC | CSAETSGASEQFF
TRBJ1-6 | TRBV6-6 | once | NA | TGTGCCAGCAGTTACTCGATGGGCAGGGAATCACCCCTCCACTTT | CASSYSMGRESPLHF
TRBJ2-7 | TRBV9 | NA | NA | TGTGCCAGCAGCGTAGAGGCAGTTACCTACGAGCAGTACTTC | CASSVEAVTYEQYF
TRBJ2-5 | TRBV20-1 | once | NA | TGCAGGAACGAAGAGACCCAGTACTTC | CRNEETQYF
TRBJ2-7 | TRBV11-2 | NA | TRBD2 | TGTGCCAGCAGGGGACTAAACACCTACGAGCAGTACTTC | CASRGLNTYEQYF
TRBJ1-1 | TRBV18 | NA | NA | TGTGCCAGCTCACCTGGACAGAACATGAACACTGAAGCTTTCTTT | CASSPGQNMNTEAFF
TRBJ2-3 | TRBV5-4 | NA | TRBD2 | TGTGCCAGCAGCTCCGGGACTACCACAGATACGCAGTATTTT | CASSSGTTTDTQYF
TRBJ2-2 | TRBV11-2 | NA | NA | TGTGCCAGCAGCTTGTTCGCCACAACGAACACCGGGGAGCTGTTTTTT | CASSLFATTNTGELFF
TRBJ1-2 | TRBV10-3 | NA | NA | TGTGCCATCAGACGGGACACTTCTCTTACTGGCTACACCTTC | CAIRRDTSLTGYTF
TRBJ1-1 | TRBV6-1 | NA | TRBD1 | TGTGCCAGCAGTGAAGCCATCGGGGACAGGGGGCGAACTGAAGCTTTCTTT | CASSEAIGDRGRTEAFF
TRBJ1-3 | TRBV19 | once | NA | TGTGCCAGTAGTCAGGGGCTTGGGGGAAACACCATATATTTT | CASSQGLGGNTIYF
TRBJ2-6 | TRBV6-2/TRBV6-3 | NA | NA | TGTGCCAGCAGTTACCCCCCCGCCACTGGGGCCAACGTCCTGACTTTC | CASSYPPATGANVLTF
TRBJ1-2 | TRBV5-4 | NA | TRBD1 | TGTGCCAGCAACCGGGACAGGCTCAACTATGGCTACACCTTC | CASNRDRLNYGYTF
TRBJ1-1 | TRBV11-2 | NA | NA | TGTGCCAGCAGCTTAGTAGTCAGTGGGTTGCCTGAAGCTTTCTTT | CASSLVVSGLPEAFF
TRBJ2-3 | TRBV5-4 | once | TRBD1 | TGTGCCAGCAGCTTACAGGGGGCCGGCACAGATACGCAGTATTTT | CASSLQGAGTDTQYF
TRBJ2-2 | TRBV28 | NA | TRBD2 | TGTGCCAGCAGTCCTCTTACAGCGGGGGTCACCGGGGAGCTGTTTTTT | CASSPLTAGVTGELFF
TRBJ2-1 | TRBV29-1 | once | TRBD2 | TGCAGCGTCCTAGGACTAGCGGGAGGGCCTGACGTAAATGAGCAGTTCTTC | CSVLGLAGGPDVNEQFF
TRBJ2-7 | TRBV6-1 | NA | NA | TGTGCCAGCAGTGAAAAGGGCTACGAGCAGTACTTC | CASSEKGYEQYF
TRBJ1-2 | TRBV29-1 | NA | NA | TGCAGCGTTGATTATTATAACTATGGCTACACCTTC | CSVDYYNYGYTF
TRBJ2-3 | TRBV19 | NA | NA | TGTGCCAGTACCCCTAGGGGCTCTTTCACAGATACGCAGTATTTT | CASTPRGSFTDTQYF
TRBJ1-1 | TRBV5-5 | once | NA | TGTGCCAGCAGCTCCCTATTGAACACTGAAGCTTTCTTT | CASSSLLNTEAFF
TRBJ1-3 | TRBV6-5 | NA | NA | TGTGCCAGCAGTTACGACAGGTCGGGGAAAAACACCATATATTTT | CASSYDRSGKNTIYF
TRBJ2-2 | TRBV19 | NA | NA | TGTGCCAGTAGTATTTCCGAAAACACCGGGGAGCTGTTTTTT | CASSISENTGELFF
TRBJ2-1 | TRBV6-5 | few | TRBD2 | TGTGCCAGCAGCTTGACTAGCGGGAGTTTTAATGAGCAGTTCTTC | CASSLTSGSFNEQFF
TRBJ2-1 | TRBV2 | NA | TRBD2 | TGTGCCAGCACGTGGCGGGAGGGCCTCAATGAGCAGTTCTTC | CASTWREGLNEQFF
TRBJ1-2 | TRBV28 | few | NA | TGTGCCAGCAGTTTAGCGGTAATCTATGGCTACACCTTC | CASSLAVIYGYTF
TRBJ2-7 | TRBV6-5 | NA | NA | TGTGCCAGCAGTTTCCGCCGGGCAGGGCACGAGCAGTACTTC | CASSFRRAGHEQYF
TRBJ2-1 | TRBV19 | once | NA | TGTGCCAGTAGTACGACAGGCGCATTACGCAATGAGCAGTTCTTC | CASSTTGALRNEQFF
TRBJ1-2 | TRBV24-1 | NA | TRBD1 | TGTGCCGCCCTCCGCGGGACAGGGGCGCGAATCTACTATGGCTACACCTTC | CAALRGTGARIYYGYTF
TRBJ2-6 | TRBV4-1 | once | NA | TGCGCCAGCAGCCGCGGCGCATTTGGCGACCTTAGCTCTGGGGCCAACGTCCTGACTTTC | CASSRGAFGDLSSGANVLTF
TRBJ2-7 | TRBV7-9 | few | TRBD2 | TGTGCCAGCAGCCCGACTAGCGGCTACGAGCAGTACTTC | CASSPTSGYEQYF
TRBJ2-4 | TRBV19 | few | NA | TGTGCCAGTAGTGGACCACTAGCCAAAAACATTCAGTACTTC | CASSGPLAKNIQYF
TRBJ2-7 | TRBV5-8 | NA | TRBD1 | TGTGCCAGCAGCCCAGGGACAGGGTTTGGGTCCTACGAGCAGTACTTC | CASSPGTGFGSYEQYF
TRBJ2-3 | TRBV5-4 | few | TRBD1 | TGTGCCAGCAGCCTCGCCGGGACAGGGGGTTTGAATACGCAGTATTTT | CASSLAGTGGLNTQYF
TRBJ2-1 | TRBV4-1 | NA | TRBD2 | TGCGCCAGCAGCCCTTCAGCGGGAGCCGGTAATGAGCAGTTCTTC | CASSPSAGAGNEQFF
TRBJ1-2 | TRBV18 | once | TRBD1 | TGTGCCAGCTCACCTGTTCCGGGACAGGGCACCCACTATGGCTACACCTTC | CASSPVPGQGTHYGYTF
TRBJ2-7 | TRBV11-2 | NA | TRBD2 | TGTGCCAGCAACCCACGGACTAGCGGTCCCTACGAGCAGTACTTC | CASNPRTSGPYEQYF
TRBJ2-7 | TRBV24-1 | NA | TRBD1 | TGTGCCACCAGTGATTTGCTAGGACAGGGCTACGAGCAGTACTTC | CATSDLLGQGYEQYF
TRBJ2-1 | TRBV2 | NA | TRBD2 | TGTGCCAGCAGTGTCCCGGGACTAGCGCTTTACAATGAGCAGTTCTTC | CASSVPGLALYNEQFF
TRBJ2-7 | TRBV27 | NA | NA | TGTGCCAGCAGTTTATCAGGGGTCCCCTACGAGCAGTACTTC | CASSLSGVPYEQYF
TRBJ1-2 | TRBV5-5 | NA | NA | TGTGCCAGCAGCGAAATCGTTAGGGGAGGCTACACCTTC | CASSEIVRGGYTF
TRBJ1-2 | TRBV3-1/TRBV3-2 | NA | TRBD1 | TGTGCCAGCAAACGGGACAGGGGAGGCTATGGCTACACCTTC | CASKRDRGGYGYTF
TRBJ2-5 | TRBV7-9 | NA | NA | TGTGCCAGCAGCTCAGGGCTAGAAGAGACCCAGTACTTC | CASSSGLEETQYF
TRBJ1-4 | TRBV28 | NA | NA | TGTGCCAGCGCGGCAGGGGCGGCAACTAATGAAAAACTGTTTTTT | CASAAGAATNEKLFF